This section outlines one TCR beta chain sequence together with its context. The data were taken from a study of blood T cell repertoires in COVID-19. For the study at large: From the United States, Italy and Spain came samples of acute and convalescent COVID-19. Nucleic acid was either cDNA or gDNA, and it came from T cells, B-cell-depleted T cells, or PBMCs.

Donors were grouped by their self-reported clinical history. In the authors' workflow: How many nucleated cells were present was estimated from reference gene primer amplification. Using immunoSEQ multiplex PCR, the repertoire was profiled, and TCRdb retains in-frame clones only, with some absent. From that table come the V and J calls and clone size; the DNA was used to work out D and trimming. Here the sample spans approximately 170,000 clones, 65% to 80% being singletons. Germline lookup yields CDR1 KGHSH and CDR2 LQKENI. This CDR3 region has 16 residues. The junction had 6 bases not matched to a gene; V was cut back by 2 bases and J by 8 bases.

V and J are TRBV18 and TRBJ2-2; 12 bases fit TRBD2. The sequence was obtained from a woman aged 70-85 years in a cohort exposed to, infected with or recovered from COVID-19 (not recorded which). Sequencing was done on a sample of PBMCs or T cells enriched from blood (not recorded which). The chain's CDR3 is CASSPRLAGVSGELFF. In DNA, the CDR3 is TGTGCCAGCTCACCAAGACTAGCGGGAGTTTCTGGGGAGCTGTTTTTT.